A single sample gave rise to the 27 T cell receptor beta chains below, sequenced in a study of shared clonotypes between healthy human individuals. Sequencing was performed with immunoSEQ multiplex PCR; in TCRdb, only in-frame clones are kept and a portion is missing. The table records hundreds of thousands of clones, around 67% of them present only once. Material for sequencing was memory CD4+ T cells sorted from blood. Stated subset: CD45RA-negative fraction. The origin of the receptors is a woman in her thirties in good health.

The V gene is TRBV19, the J gene TRBJ2-7, with D possibly TRBD1 on 6 matching bases. CDR3 length: 13 residues. V was trimmed by 7 bases and J by 6 bases, leaving 16 bases between them. CDR1 is LNHDA and CDR2 is SQIVND in the germline V gene (reference sequence). CDR3 residues: CASNHQGFGEQYF. CDR3 nucleotide sequence: TGTGCCAGTAACCACCAGGGGTTCGGCGAGCAGTACTTC.

This clone was recorded a few times. J is TRBJ1-1 and V is TRBV28, with D tentatively TRBD1 (6 bases). CDR3 length: 14 residues. V was cut by 10 bases and J by 0 bases, with 15 bases left in between. CDR1 is MDHEN and CDR2 is SYDVKM in the germline V gene. The CDR3 spells CATRGGSMNTEAFF. CDR3 DNA: TGTGCCACCCGTGGGGGCAGCATGAACACTGAAGCTTTCTTT.

This chain joins TRBV25-1 and TRBJ2-1, with D hard to call. Trimming cost V 2 bases and J 2 bases, with 13 bases left between them. The CDR3 sequence is 16 residues long. The germline CDR1 and CDR2 sequences are MGHDK and SYGVNS. Here the CDR3 DNA reads TGTGCCAGCAGTGAACCGGGTGGAATAACCTACAATGAGCAGTTCTTC. This translates into CASSEPGGITYNEQFF. The entire variable domain, with the rest obtained from reference TRBV25-1 and TRBJ2-1, is as follows: EADIYQTPRYLVIGTGKKITLECSQTMGHDKMYWYQQDPGMELHLIHYSYGVNSTEKGDLSSESTVSRIRTEHFPLTLESARPSHTSQYLCASSEPGGITYNEQFFGPGTRLTVL.

The V and J genes are TRBV28 and TRBJ2-3; TRBD2 is a possible D gene (7 bases). This CDR3 is built from 13 residues. Trimming pared 5 bases from V and 13 bases from J, leaving 19 bases between. The germline gives CDR1 MDHEN, CDR2 SYDVKM. The CDR3 here is CASSPHAKGGKYF. CDR3 nucleotides: TGTGCCAGCAGTCCCCACGCCAAGGGGGGGAAGTATTTT.

The chain has TRBV25-1 and TRBJ2-5; 12 nucleotides match TRBD2. This CDR3 is 17 amino acids long. Losses at the gene ends were 2 bases for V and 0 bases for J; bases not matched to a gene: 4. Germline CDR1 is MGHDK and CDR2 is SYGVNS. CDR3 in DNA: TGTGCCAGCAGTGAAACTGGGACTAGCGGGTACCAAGAGACCCAGTACTTC. As protein: CASSETGTSGYQETQYF. The variable domain in full, completed from reference TRBV25-1 and TRBJ2-5, reads EADIYQTPRYLVIGTGKKITLECSQTMGHDKMYWYQQDPGMELHLIHYSYGVNSTEKGDLSSESTVSRIRTEHFPLTLESARPSHTSQYLCASSETGTSGYQETQYFGPGTRLLVL.

The chain has TRBV10-1 and TRBJ2-5; the D gene is possibly TRBD1 (5 bases). This CDR3 spans 14 amino acids. Deletions cut 1 base from V and 1 base from J, with 7 bases between. The germline gives CDR1 WNHNN, CDR2 SYGVQD (reference sequence). The CDR3 spells CASSEFTGQETQYF. The CDR3, as DNA: TGCGCCAGCAGTGAGTTCACAGGCCAAGAGACCCAGTACTTC.

This clone has more than one count but fewer than ten. CDR3 DNA sequence: TGTGCCAGCTCACCACAGGGACAGGGGGCGAGACCTAACTATGGCTACACCTTC. Its protein is CASSPQGQGARPNYGYTF. The chain employs TRBV18 and TRBJ1-2, with 12 bases aligning to TRBD1. The V gene's germline CDR1 is KGHSH and CDR2 LQKENI. There are 18 residues in the CDR3. After removal of 1 base from V and 0 bases from J, the junction contained 6 bases not matched to a gene.

This chain uses TRBV28 with TRBJ2-7; D ambiguous. The CDR3 extends over 14 amino acids. V was shortened by 10 bases and J by 3 bases, with 19 bases between the two germline ends. Germline CDR1 is MDHEN and CDR2 is SYDVKM. The CDR3 loop is CATLTPSSNYEQYF. CDR3 coding DNA: TGTGCCACCCTGACCCCGAGTAGCAACTACGAGCAGTACTTC.

This clone has only one observation. This sample includes further DNA sequences coding for the same CDR3. The chain recombines TRBV28 with TRBJ2-7; D may be TRBD1 (6 bases). In germline, CDR1 is MDHEN, CDR2 SYDVKM. CDR3 length: 13 residues. Trimming took 6 bases from V and 2 from J, leaving 11 bases between them. The DNA of the CDR3 is TGTGCCAGCAGCCCTGGACAGACCTACGAGCAGTACTTC. It codes for CASSPGQTYEQYF.

The genes are TRBV5-1 and TRBJ2-5, with 9 bases fitting TRBD2. CDR3 length: 14 amino acids. Germline trimming cut 0 bases from V and 4 bases from J; bases unmatched to any gene: 1. Germline V gene sequence: CDR1 SGHRS, CDR2 YFSETQ. The CDR3 nucleotides are TGCGCCAGCAGCTTGGATAGCGGGAGAGAGACCCAGTACTTC. The encoded protein is CASSLDSGRETQYF.

In its sample, this clone was seen once. The chain couples TRBV28 to TRBJ2-2, with a tentative D call TRBD2 (7 bases). Germline values: CDR1 MDHEN, CDR2 SYDVKM. The length of the CDR3 is 15 residues. V dropped 3 bases and J dropped 5 bases, with 13 bases sitting between them. Here the CDR3 DNA reads TGTGCCAGCAGTTTCTACGGGGGGCGGACCGGGGAGCTGTTTTTT. Translated, it gives CASSFYGGRTGELFF.

This clone was observed once. The V and J genes are TRBV6-4 and TRBJ2-1, with TRBD2 matching over 10 bases. The CDR3 loop spans 18 amino acids. Trimming took 1 base from V and 7 from J; bases not matched to a gene: 13. Germline lookup yields CDR1 MRHNA and CDR2 SNTAGT. The chain's CDR3 is CASSDYKPGLAGENEQFF. The CDR3 DNA is TGTGCCAGCAGTGACTACAAACCGGGGCTAGCGGGAGAAAATGAGCAGTTCTTC.

The chain couples TRBV11-1 to TRBJ2-2; TRBD1 agrees at 7 bases. The germline CDR1 and CDR2 sequences are SGHAT and FQDESV (reference sequence). The CDR3 covers 15 residues. Germline trimming cut 2 bases from V and 6 bases from J; bases unmatched to any gene: 6. The CDR3 sequence: CASSLTGQIAGELFF. The CDR3 DNA follows: TGTGCCAGCAGCTTAACGGGACAGATAGCCGGGGAGCTGTTTTTT.

This clone occurred once. The chain uses TRBV27 and TRBJ1-5, with TRBD1 matching 9 bases. CDR3 length: 13 amino acids. V shed 5 bases, J shed 11 bases, and the junction held 7 bases outside the gene matches. Germline values: CDR1 MNHEY, CDR2 SMNVEV (reference sequence). DNA of the CDR3: TGTGCCAGCAGTGCAGGGACAGGGATTTCCCAGCATTTT. Translation: CASSAGTGISQHF.

The chain links TRBV5-1 to TRBJ2-1, with D perhaps TRBD2 (6 bases). The CDR3 runs to 13 residues. Germline V gene data show CDR1 as SGHRS and CDR2 as YFSETQ. V lost 4 bases to trimming and J lost 6 bases, with 11 bases between them. The CDR3 protein is CASSGGLTNEQFF. DNA for the CDR3: TGCGCCAGCAGCGGGGGACTTACCAATGAGCAGTTCTTC.

The V gene is TRBV7-8, the J gene TRBJ1-1; TRBD1 matches 7 bases. This CDR3 spans 15 amino acids. Germline CDR1 SGHVS, CDR2 FQNEAQ. V lost 6 bases to trimming and J lost 1 base; unmatched junction nucleotides: 8. The CDR3 spells CASSFTGTANTEAFF. As DNA, the CDR3 is TGTGCCAGCAGTTTTACCGGGACAGCGAACACTGAAGCTTTCTTT.

V gene TRBV28 combines with J gene TRBJ2-1, with 13 bases identical to TRBD2. Germline CDR1 MDHEN, CDR2 SYDVKM. The junction had 5 bases not matched to a gene; V was cut back by 1 base and J by 8 bases. CDR3 size: 16 residues. CDR3 coding DNA: TGTGCCAGCAGTTTATCGACTAGCGGGAGGAGGTATGAGCAGTTCTTC. Translation: CASSLSTSGRRYEQFF.

This clone was counted only a few times. Other DNA sequences in the same sample also yield this CDR3. The V and J genes are TRBV29-1 and TRBJ2-3, with D perhaps matching TRBD1 or TRBD2 (6 bases each). V dropped 7 bases and J dropped 5 bases, with 13 bases sitting between them. Looked up from germline, CDR1 is SQVTM and CDR2 is ANQGSEA. The length of the CDR3 is 12 residues. CDR3 DNA sequence: TGCAGCGGCGGGACATCAGGAGATACGCAGTATTTT. It yields the protein CSGGTSGDTQYF.

Details on this clone: The junction differs from germline at one of its ends, possibly a read error. The CDR3 nucleotides read TGCGCCAGCAGCTGGGGGACAGGGGCTAATTATGGCTACACCTTC. Protein sequence: CASSWGTGANYGYTF. This rearrangement joins TRBV5-1 to TRBJ1-2, with 10 bases identical to TRBD1. The germline V gene encodes CDR1 SGHRS and CDR2 YFSETQ. The CDR3 contains 15 residues.

The chain couples TRBV5-1 to TRBJ1-5; D not certain. The CDR3 consists of 15 residues. Germline CDR1 and CDR2: SGHRS and YFSETQ. The V end lost 2 bases, the J end lost 1 base, and 10 bases lay between the germline ends. This chain's CDR3 is CASSFSPESNQPQHF. As DNA, the CDR3 is TGCGCCAGCAGCTTCAGCCCGGAGAGCAATCAGCCCCAGCATTTT.

The rearrangement links TRBV5-4 to TRBJ2-1; D is perhaps TRBD2 (6 bases). CDR3 length: 13 residues. Germline V CDR1 and CDR2: SGHNT, YYREEE (reference sequence). V lost 3 bases, J lost 8 bases, and 12 bases lay in between. For the CDR3, the DNA is TGTGCCAGCAGCTCCTATGGGGGGTATGAGCAGTTCTTC. The encoded protein is CASSSYGGYEQFF.

The chain uses TRBV30 and TRBJ1-5; no reliable D call. Germline loops: CDR1 GTSNPN, CDR2 SVGIG (reference sequence). V was shortened by 0 bases and J by 4 bases, with 4 bases between the two germline ends. This CDR3 region has 12 residues. Here the CDR3 reads CAWSVRNQPQHF. The CDR3 DNA reads TGTGCCTGGAGTGTACGGAATCAGCCCCAGCATTTT.

This rearrangement joins TRBV25-1 to TRBJ2-5, with a weak D call TRBD2 (6 bases). The CDR3 is 14 residues long. The germline CDR1 and CDR2 sequences are MGHDK and SYGVNS. Trimming removed 4 bases at V and 2 bases at J, with 11 bases between. The DNA for the CDR3 is TGTGCCAGCAGTGCGGGGACTGCTCAAGAGACCCAGTACTTC. As protein: CASSAGTAQETQYF.

This clone was counted between two and nine times. V gene TRBV5-1 combines with J gene TRBJ1-4; no clear D gene. Trimming cost V 4 bases and J 3 bases, with 19 bases left between them. The CDR3 is 17 amino acids. The germline CDR1 and CDR2 sequences are SGHRS and YFSETQ. This chain's CDR3 is CASSINGVGVANEKLFF. The CDR3 nucleotides read TGCGCCAGCAGCATTAATGGGGTCGGGGTCGCTAATGAAAAACTGTTTTTT.

This clone was observed at least ten times. The chain recombines TRBV9 with TRBJ1-2; D not certain. CDR3 length: 13 residues. V lost 0 bases and J 8 bases, leaving 11 bases between the germline ends. The germline V gene encodes CDR1 SGDLS and CDR2 YYNGEE. For the CDR3, the DNA is TGTGCCAGCAGCGTAGATCCAGCCGACGGCTACACCTTC. Translating gives CASSVDPADGYTF.

The CDR3 here is CAWSLTGGYEQYF. CDR3 DNA: TGTGCCTGGAGTCTCACAGGGGGCTACGAGCAGTACTTC. The V and J genes are TRBV30 and TRBJ2-7; 8 bases map to TRBD1. Germline V gene sequence: CDR1 GTSNPN, CDR2 SVGIG (reference sequence). The CDR3 covers 13 residues. V dropped 2 bases and J dropped 3; count of bases not matched to a gene: 3.

The chain employs TRBV19 and TRBJ2-4, with 8 nucleotides matching TRBD1. V was pared by 4 bases and J by 0 bases, with 5 bases of the junction left unmatched. Germline-derived CDR1 and CDR2 are LNHDA and SQIVND (reference sequence). This CDR3 has 16 amino acids. Here the CDR3 DNA reads TGTGCCAGTAGTAAGGGAACAGGGGGAGCCAAAAACATTCAGTACTTC. Translating gives CASSKGTGGAKNIQYF.